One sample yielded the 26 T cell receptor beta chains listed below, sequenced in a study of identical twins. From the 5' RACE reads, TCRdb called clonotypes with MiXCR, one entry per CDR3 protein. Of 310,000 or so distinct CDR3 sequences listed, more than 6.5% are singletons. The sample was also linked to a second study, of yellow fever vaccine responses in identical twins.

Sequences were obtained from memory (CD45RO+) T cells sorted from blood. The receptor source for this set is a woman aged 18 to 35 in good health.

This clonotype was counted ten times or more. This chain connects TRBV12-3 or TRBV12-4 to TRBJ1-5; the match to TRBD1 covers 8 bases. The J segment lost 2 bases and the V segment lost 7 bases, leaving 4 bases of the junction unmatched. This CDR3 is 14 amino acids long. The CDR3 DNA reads TGTGCCAGCACCCCAGGGGGCGGCAATCAGCCCCAGCATTTT. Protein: CASTPGGGNQPQHF.

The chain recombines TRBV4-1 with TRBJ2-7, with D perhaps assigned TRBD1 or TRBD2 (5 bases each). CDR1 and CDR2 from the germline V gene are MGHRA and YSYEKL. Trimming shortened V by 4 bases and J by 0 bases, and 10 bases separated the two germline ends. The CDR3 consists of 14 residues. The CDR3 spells CASSPGLSSYEQYV. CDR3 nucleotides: TGCGCCAGCAGCCCGGGGCTGAGCTCCTACGAGCAGTACGTC.

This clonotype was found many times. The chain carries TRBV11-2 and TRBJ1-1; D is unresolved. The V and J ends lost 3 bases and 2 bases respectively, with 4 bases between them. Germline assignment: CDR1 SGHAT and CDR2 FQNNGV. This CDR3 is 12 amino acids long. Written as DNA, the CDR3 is TGTGCCAGCAGCTTCTCTAACACTGAAGCTTTCTTT. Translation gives CASSFSNTEAFF.

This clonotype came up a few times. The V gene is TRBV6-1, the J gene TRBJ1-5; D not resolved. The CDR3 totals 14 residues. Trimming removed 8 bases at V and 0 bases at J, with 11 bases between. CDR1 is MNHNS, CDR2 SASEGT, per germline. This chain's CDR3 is CASLTGNSNQPQHF. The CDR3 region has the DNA TGTGCCAGCCTGACGGGCAATAGCAATCAGCCCCAGCATTTT.

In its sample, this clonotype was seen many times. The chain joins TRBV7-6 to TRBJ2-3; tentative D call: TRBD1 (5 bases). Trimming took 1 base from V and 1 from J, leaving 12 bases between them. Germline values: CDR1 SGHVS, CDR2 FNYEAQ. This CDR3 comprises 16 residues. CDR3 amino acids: CASSLDRGGRTDTQYF. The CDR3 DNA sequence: TGTGCCAGCAGCTTAGATAGGGGTGGACGCACAGATACGCAGTATTTT. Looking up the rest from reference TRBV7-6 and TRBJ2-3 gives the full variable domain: GAGVSQSPRYKVTKRGQDVALRCDPISGHVSLYWYRQALGQGPEFLTYFNYEAQQDKSGLPNDRFSAERPEGSISTLTIQRTEQRDSAMYRCASSLDRGGRTDTQYFGPGTRLTVL.

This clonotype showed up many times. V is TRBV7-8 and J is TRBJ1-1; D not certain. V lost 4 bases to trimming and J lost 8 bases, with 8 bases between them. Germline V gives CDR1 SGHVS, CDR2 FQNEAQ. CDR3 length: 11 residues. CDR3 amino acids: CASSSRSEAFF. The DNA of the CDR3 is TGTGCCAGCAGCTCCCGTTCCGAAGCTTTCTTT. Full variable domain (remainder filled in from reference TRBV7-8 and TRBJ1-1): GAGVSQSPRYKVAKRGQDVALRCDPISGHVSLFWYQQALGQGPEFLTYFQNEAQLDKSGLPSDRFFAERPEGSVSTLKIQRTQQEDSAVYLCASSSRSEAFFGQGTRLTVV.

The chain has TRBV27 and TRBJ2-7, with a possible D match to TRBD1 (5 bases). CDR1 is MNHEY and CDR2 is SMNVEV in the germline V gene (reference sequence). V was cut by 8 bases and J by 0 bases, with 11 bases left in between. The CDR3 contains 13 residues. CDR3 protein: CASYFGHSYEQYF. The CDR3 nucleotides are TGTGCCAGCTACTTCGGACACTCCTACGAGCAGTACTTC.

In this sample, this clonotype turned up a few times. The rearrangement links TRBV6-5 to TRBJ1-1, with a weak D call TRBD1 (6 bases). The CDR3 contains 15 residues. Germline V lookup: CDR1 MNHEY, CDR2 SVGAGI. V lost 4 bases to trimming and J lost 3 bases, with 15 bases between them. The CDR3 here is CASSLGGTKDTEAFF. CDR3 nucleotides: TGTGCCAGCAGTTTGGGGGGCACAAAGGACACTGAAGCTTTCTTT.

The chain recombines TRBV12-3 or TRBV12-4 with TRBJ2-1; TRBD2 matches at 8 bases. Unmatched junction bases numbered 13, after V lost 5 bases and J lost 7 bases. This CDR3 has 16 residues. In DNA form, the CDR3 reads TGTGCCAGCAGTCTCCGAGCGGGGGCCCTTGGGAATGAGCAGTTCTTC. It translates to CASSLRAGALGNEQFF.

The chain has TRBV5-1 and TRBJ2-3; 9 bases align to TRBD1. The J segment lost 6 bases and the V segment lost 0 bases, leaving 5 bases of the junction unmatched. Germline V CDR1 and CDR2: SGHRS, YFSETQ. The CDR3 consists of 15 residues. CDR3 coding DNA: TGCGCCAGCAGCTTGGGGGACAGGGTGGAGGATACGCAGTATTTT. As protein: CASSLGDRVEDTQYF. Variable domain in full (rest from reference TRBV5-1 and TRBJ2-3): KAGVTQTPRYLIKTRGQQVTLSCSPISGHRSVSWYQQTPGQGLQFLFEYFSETQRNKGNFPGRFSGRQFSNSRSEMNVSTLELGDSALYLCASSLGDRVEDTQYFGPGTRLTVL.

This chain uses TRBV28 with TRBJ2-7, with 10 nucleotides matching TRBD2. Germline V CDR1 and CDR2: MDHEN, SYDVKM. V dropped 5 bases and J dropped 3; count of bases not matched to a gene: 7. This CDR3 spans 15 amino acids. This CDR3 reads CASSRLAGASYEQYF. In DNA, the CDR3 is TGTGCCAGCAGTCGCCTAGCGGGAGCCAGCTACGAGCAGTACTTC.

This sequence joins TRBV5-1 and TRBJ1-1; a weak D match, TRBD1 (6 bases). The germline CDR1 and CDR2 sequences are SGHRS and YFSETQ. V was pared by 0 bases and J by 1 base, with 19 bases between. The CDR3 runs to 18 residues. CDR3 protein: CASSLATGRMVPNTEAFF. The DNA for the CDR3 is TGCGCCAGCAGCTTGGCGACAGGAAGGATGGTACCGAACACTGAAGCTTTCTTT. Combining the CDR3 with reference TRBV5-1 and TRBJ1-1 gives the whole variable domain KAGVTQTPRYLIKTRGQQVTLSCSPISGHRSVSWYQQTPGQGLQFLFEYFSETQRNKGNFPGRFSGRQFSNSRSEMNVSTLELGDSALYLCASSLATGRMVPNTEAFFGQGTRLTVV.

CDR3 in DNA: TGCGCCAGCAGCCAAGAAGGCAAGGGGGGGAGTGCGTACGAGCAGTACTTC. Translation gives CASSQEGKGGSAYEQYF. This chain connects TRBV4-1 to TRBJ2-7, with D possibly matching TRBD2 (7 bases). The germline V and J ends were trimmed by 0 bases and 4 bases, with 19 bases remaining between them. Germline-derived CDR1 and CDR2 are MGHRA and YSYEKL. The CDR3 is 17 amino acids.

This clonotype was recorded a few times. The CDR3 coding sequence is TGTGCCAGCAGTCCACCCCGTAGAGGGGAGACCGGGGAGCTGTTTTTT. This codes for CASSPPRRGETGELFF. The J gene is TRBJ2-2, the V gene TRBV27; D is perhaps TRBD1 or TRBD2 (5 bases each). The CDR3 extends over 16 amino acids. V dropped 5 bases and J dropped 5 bases, with 18 bases sitting between them. CDR1 and CDR2 (germline): MNHEY, SMNVEV (reference sequence).

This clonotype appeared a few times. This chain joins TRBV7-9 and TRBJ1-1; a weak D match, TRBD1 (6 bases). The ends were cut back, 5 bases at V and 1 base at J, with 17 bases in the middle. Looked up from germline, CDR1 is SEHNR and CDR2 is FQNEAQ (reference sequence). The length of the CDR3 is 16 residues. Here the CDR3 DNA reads TGTGCCAGCAGCCCGAGTTTGGGGACACCGAACACTGAAGCTTTCTTT. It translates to CASSPSLGTPNTEAFF.

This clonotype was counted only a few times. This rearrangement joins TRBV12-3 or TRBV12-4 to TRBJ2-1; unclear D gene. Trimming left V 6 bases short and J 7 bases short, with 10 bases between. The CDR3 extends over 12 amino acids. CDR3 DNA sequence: TGTGCCAGCAGGGTTTATACAAATGAGCAGTTCTTC. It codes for CASRVYTNEQFF.

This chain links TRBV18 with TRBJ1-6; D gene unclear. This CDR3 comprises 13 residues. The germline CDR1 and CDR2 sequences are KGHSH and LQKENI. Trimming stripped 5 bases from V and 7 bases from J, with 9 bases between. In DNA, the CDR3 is TGTGCCAGCTCATATAATGAGAATTCACCCCTCCACTTT. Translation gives CASSYNENSPLHF.

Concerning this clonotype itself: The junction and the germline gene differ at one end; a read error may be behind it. For the CDR3, the DNA is TGCGCCTGCAGCTTCGCCAGGGGAGGCACTGAAGCTTTCTTT. This codes for CACSFARGGTEAFF. The gene calls are TRBV5-1 and TRBJ1-1; TRBD1 is a possible D gene (6 bases). Germline loops: CDR1 SGHRS, CDR2 YFSETQ. The CDR3 length is 14 residues.

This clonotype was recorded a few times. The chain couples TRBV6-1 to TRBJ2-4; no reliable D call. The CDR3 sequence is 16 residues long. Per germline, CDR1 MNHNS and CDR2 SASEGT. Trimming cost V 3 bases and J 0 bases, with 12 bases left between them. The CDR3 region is CASSDFGALAKNIQYF. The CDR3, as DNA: TGTGCCAGCAGTGATTTCGGCGCTTTAGCCAAAAACATTCAGTACTTC.

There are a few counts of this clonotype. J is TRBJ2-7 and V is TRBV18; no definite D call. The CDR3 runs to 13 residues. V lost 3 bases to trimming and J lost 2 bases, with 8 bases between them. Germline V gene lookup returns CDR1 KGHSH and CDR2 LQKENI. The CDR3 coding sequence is TGTGCCAGCTCACCGCAAAAGACCTACGAGCAGTACTTC. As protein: CASSPQKTYEQYF.

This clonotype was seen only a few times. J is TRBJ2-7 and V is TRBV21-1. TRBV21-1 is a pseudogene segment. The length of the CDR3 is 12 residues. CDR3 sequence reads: CASTSSSYEQYV. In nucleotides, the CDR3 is TGTGCCAGCACCTCGAGCTCCTACGAGCAGTACGTC.

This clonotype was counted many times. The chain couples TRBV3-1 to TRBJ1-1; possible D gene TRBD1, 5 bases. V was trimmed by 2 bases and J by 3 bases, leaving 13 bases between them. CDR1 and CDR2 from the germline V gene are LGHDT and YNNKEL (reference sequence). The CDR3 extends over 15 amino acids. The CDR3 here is CASSQSRWGYTEAFF. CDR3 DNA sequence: TGTGCCAGCAGCCAATCCAGGTGGGGGTACACTGAAGCTTTCTTT.

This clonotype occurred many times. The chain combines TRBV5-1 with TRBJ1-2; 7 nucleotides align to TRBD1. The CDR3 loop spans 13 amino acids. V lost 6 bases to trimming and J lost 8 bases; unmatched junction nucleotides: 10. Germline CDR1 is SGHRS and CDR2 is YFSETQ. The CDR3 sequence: CASTLGGTDGYTF. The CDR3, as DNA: TGCGCCAGCACCCTTGGGGGGACAGACGGCTACACCTTC.

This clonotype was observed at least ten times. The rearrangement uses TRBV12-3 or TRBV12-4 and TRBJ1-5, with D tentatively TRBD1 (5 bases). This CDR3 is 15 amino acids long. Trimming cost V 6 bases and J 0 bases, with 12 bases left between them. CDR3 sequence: CASSLDSYSNQPQHF. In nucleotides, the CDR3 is TGTGCCAGCAGCCTCGACAGTTATAGCAATCAGCCCCAGCATTTT.

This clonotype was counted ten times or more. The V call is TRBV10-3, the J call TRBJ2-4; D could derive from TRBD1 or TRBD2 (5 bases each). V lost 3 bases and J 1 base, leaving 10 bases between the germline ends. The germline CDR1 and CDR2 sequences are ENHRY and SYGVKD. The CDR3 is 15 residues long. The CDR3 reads CAISDGREAKNIQYF. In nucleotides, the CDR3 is TGTGCCATCAGTGACGGCAGGGAGGCCAAAAACATTCAGTACTTC.

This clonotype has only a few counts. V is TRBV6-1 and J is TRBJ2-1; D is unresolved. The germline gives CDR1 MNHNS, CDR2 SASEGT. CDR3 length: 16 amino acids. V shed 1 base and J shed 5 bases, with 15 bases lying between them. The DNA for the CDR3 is TGTGCCAGCAGTGAAGTAGCTCTCACGGGTAACAATGAGCAGTTCTTC. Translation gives CASSEVALTGNNEQFF.